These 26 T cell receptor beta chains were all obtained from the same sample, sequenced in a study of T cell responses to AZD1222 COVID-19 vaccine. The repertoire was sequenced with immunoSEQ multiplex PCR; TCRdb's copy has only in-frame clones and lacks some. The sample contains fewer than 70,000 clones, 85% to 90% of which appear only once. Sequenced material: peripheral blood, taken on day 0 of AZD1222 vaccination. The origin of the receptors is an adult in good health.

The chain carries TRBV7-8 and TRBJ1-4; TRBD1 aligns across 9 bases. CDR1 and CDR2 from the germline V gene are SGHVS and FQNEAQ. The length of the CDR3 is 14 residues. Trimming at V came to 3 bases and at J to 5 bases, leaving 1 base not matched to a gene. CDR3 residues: CASSLGQGNEKLFF. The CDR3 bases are TGTGCCAGCAGCTTGGGACAGGGCAATGAAAAACTGTTTTTT.

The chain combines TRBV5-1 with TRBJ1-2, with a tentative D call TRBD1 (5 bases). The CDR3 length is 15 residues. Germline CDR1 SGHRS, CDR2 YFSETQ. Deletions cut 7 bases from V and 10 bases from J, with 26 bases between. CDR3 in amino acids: CASGIGTGRVESYTF. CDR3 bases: TGCGCCAGCGGCATAGGGACGGGCCGCGTCGAGTCCTACACCTTC.

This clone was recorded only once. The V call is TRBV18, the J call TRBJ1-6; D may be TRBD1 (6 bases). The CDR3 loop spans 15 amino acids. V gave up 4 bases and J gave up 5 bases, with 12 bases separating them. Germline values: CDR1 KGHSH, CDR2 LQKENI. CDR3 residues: CASSRGGLNNSPLHF. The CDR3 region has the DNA TGTGCCAGCTCACGGGGGGGCCTCAATAATTCACCCCTCCACTTT.

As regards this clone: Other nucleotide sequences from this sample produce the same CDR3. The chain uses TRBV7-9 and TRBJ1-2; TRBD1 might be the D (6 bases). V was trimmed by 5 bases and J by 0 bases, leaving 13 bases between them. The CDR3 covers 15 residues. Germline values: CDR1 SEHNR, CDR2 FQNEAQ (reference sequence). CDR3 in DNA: TGTGCCAGCAGCCCTCAGGGGCACACTAACTATGGCTACACCTTC. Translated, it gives CASSPQGHTNYGYTF.

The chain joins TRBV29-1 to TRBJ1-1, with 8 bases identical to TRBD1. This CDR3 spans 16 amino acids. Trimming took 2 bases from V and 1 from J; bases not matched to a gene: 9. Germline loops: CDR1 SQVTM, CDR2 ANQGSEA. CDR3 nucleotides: TGCAGCGTTGAACCAACGCTAGGACAGGGGAACACTGAAGCTTTCTTT. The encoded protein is CSVEPTLGQGNTEAFF.

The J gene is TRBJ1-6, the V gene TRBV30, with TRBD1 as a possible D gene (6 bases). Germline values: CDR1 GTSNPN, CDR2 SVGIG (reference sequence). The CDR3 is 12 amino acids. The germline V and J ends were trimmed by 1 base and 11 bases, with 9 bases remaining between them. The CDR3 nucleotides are TGTGCCTGGAGTGCCGGGACACCACCCCTCCACTTT. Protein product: CAWSAGTPPLHF.

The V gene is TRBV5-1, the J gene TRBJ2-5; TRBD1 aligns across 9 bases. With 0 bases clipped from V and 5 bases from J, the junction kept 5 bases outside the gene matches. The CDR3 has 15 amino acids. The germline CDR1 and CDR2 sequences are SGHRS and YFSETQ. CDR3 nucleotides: TGCGCCAGCAGCTTGGTACAGGGGGCGTGGGAGACCCAGTACTTC. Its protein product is CASSLVQGAWETQYF.

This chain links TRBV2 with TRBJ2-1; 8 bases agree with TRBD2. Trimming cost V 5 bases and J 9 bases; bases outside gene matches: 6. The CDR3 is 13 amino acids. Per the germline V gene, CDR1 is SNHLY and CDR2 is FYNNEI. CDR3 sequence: CASSFLGLAEQFF. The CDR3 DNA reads TGTGCCAGCAGTTTCCTTGGACTAGCTGAGCAGTTCTTC.

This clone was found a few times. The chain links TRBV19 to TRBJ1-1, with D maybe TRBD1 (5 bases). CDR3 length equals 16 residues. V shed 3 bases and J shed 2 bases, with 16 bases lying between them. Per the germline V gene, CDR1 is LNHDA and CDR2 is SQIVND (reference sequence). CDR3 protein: CASSMGRGADNTEAFF. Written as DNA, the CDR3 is TGTGCCAGTAGTATGGGTAGAGGGGCAGATAACACTGAAGCTTTCTTT.

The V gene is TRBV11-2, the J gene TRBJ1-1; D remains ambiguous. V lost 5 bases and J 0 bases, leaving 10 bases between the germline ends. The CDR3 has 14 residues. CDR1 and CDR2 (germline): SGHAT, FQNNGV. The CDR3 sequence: CASSPLNMNTEAFF. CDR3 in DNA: TGTGCCAGCAGCCCACTGAATATGAACACTGAAGCTTTCTTT.

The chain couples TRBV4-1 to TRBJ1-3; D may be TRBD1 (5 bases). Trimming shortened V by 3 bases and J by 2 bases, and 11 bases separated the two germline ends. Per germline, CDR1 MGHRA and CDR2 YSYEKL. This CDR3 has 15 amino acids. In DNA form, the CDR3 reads TGCGCCAGCAGCCACTTTGGGGGGGCTGGAAACACCATATATTTT. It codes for CASSHFGGAGNTIYF.

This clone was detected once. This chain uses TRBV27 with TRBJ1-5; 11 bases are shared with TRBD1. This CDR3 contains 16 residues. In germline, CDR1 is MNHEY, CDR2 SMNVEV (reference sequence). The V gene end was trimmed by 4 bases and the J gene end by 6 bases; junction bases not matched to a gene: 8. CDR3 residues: CASSSRTGGWGQPQHF. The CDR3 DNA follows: TGTGCCAGCAGTTCCAGGACAGGGGGCTGGGGTCAGCCCCAGCATTTT.

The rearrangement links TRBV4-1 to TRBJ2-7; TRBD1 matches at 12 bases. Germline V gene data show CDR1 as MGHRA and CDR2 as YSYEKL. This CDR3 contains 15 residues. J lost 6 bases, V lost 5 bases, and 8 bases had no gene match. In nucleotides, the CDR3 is TGCGCCAGCAGCGGGCGAGGGACAGGGGGCTTCGAGCAGTACTTC. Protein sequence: CASSGRGTGGFEQYF.

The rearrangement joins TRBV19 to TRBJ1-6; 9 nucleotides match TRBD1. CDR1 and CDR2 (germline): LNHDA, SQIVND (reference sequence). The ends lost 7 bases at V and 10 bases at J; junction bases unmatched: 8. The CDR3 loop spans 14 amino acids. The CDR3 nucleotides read TGTGCCAGTAAACTTCCCGGGACAGGGTCACCCCTCCACTTT. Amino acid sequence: CASKLPGTGSPLHF.

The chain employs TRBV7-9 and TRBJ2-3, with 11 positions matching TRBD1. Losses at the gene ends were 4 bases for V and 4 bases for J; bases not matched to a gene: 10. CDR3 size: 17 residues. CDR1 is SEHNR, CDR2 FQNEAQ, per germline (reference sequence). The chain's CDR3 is CASSSRDRGYHPDTQYF. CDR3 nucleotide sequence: TGTGCCAGCAGCTCCCGGGACAGGGGGTATCATCCAGATACGCAGTATTTT.

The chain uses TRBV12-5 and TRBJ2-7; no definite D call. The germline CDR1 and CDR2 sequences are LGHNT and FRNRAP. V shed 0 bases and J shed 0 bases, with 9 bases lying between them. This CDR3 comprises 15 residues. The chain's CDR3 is CASGLVVGYSYEQYF. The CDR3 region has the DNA TGTGCTAGTGGTTTGGTGGTGGGGTACTCCTACGAGCAGTACTTC.

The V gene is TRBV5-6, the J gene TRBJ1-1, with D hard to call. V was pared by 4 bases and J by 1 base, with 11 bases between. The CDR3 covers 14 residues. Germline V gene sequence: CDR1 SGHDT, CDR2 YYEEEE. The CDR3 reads CASSPRVENTEAFF. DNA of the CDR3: TGTGCCAGCAGCCCGCGGGTTGAGAACACTGAAGCTTTCTTT.

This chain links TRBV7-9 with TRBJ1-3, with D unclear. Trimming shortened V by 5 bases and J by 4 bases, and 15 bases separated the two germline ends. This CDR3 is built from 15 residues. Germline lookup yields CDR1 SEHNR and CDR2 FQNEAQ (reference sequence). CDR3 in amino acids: CASSLLTRGGNTIYF. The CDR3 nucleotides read TGTGCCAGCAGCCTACTGACCCGTGGAGGAAACACCATATATTTT.

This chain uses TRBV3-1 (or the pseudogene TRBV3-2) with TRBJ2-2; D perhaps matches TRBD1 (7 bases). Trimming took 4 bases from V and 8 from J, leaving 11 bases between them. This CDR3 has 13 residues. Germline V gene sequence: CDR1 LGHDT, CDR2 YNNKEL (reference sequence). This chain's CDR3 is CASSRQGGGELFF. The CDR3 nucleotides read TGTGCCAGCAGCCGGCAGGGGGGTGGGGAGCTGTTTTTT.

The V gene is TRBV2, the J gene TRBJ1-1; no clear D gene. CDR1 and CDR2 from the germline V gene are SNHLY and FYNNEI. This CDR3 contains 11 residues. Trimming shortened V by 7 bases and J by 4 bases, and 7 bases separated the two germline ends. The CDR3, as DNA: TGTGCCAGCAAAAGTAGCACTGAAGCTTTCTTT. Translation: CASKSSTEAFF. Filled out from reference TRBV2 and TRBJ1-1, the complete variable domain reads EPEVTQTPSHQVTQMGQEVILRCVPISNHLYFYWYRQILGQKVEFLVSFYNNEISEKSEIFDDQFSVERPDGSNFTLKIRSTKLEDSAMYFCASKSSTEAFFGQGTRLTVV.

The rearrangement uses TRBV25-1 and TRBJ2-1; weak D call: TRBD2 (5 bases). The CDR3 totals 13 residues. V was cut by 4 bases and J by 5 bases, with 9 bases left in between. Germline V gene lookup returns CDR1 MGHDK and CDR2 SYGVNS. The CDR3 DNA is TGTGCCAGCAGTGTATCCGGGGACAATGAGCAGTTCTTC. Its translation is CASSVSGDNEQFF. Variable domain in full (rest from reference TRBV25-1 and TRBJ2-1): EADIYQTPRYLVIGTGKKITLECSQTMGHDKMYWYQQDPGMELHLIHYSYGVNSTEKGDLSSESTVSRIRTEHFPLTLESARPSHTSQYLCASSVSGDNEQFFGPGTRLTVL.

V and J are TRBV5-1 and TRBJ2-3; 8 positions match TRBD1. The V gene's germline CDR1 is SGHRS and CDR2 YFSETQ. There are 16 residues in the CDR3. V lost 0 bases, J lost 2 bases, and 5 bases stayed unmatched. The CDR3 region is CASSLGTGLTTDTQYF. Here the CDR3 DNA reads TGCGCCAGCAGCTTGGGGACAGGGTTAACCACAGATACGCAGTATTTT.

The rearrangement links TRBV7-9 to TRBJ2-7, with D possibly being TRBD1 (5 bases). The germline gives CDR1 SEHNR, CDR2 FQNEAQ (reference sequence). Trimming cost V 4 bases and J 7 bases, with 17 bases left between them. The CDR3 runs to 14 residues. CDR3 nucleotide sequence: TGTGCCAGCAGCTCCCAGACAGCTCTAAAGGAGCAGTACTTC. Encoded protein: CASSSQTALKEQYF.

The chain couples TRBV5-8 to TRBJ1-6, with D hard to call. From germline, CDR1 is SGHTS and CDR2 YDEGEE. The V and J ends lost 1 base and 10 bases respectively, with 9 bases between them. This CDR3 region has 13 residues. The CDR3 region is CASSLRIQSPLHF. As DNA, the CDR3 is TGTGCCAGCAGCTTGAGGATACAATCACCCCTCCACTTT.

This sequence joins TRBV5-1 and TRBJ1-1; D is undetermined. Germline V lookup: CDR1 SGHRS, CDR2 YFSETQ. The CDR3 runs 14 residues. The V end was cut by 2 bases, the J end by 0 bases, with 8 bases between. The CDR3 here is CASSLTDMNTEAFF. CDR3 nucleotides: TGCGCCAGCAGCTTAACAGACATGAACACTGAAGCTTTCTTT.

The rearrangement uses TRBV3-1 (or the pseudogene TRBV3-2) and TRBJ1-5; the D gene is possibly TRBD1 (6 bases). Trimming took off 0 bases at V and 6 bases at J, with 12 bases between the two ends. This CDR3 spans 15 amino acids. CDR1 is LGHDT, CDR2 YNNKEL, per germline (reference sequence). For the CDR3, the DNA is TGTGCCAGCAGCCAAGATTACAGGGTGGTTCAGCCCCAGCATTTT. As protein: CASSQDYRVVQPQHF.